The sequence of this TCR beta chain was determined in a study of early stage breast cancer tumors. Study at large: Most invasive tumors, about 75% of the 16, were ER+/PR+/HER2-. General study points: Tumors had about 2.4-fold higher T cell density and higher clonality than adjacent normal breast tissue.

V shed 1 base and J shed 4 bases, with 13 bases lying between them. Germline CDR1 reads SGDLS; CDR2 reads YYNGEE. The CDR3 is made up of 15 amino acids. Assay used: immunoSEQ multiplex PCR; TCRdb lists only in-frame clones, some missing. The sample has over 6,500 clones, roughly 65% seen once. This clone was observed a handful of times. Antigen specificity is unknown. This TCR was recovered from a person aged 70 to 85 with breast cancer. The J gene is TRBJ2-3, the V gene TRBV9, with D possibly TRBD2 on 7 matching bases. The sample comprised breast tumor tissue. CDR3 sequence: CASSVSRGRSDTQYF. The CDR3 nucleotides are TGTGCCAGCAGCGTATCGCGGGGGCGGTCAGATACGCAGTATTTT.